This TCR beta chain was recovered during a study of T cells in tuberculosis. Study at large: Sequenced TCRs come from CD1B-GMM tetramer-binding T cells.

The assay was immunoSEQ multiplex PCR, and TCRdb's table has in-frame clones only and misses some. This table has around 45,000 clones, 94% appearing once. Sequencing was done on a sample of PBMCs. This clonotype was sampled from a donor aged 10-35 years with latent tuberculosis or without tuberculosis infection. Some clones in this sample may be carry-over from other donors' samples.

The CDR3 region is CASSVLTGGRETQYF. CDR3 in DNA: TGTGCCAGCAGCGTACTTACAGGGGGCAGAGAGACCCAGTACTTC. The chain combines TRBV9 with TRBJ2-5, with 9 bases aligning to TRBD1. The CDR3 is 15 amino acids. With V trimmed by 1 base and J by 4 bases, 5 bases remained unmatched. From germline, CDR1 is SGDLS and CDR2 YYNGEE.